This record looks at one T cell receptor (beta chain) sequence and its context. Its antigen is currently unknown. The table came from immunoSEQ multiplex PCR; TCRdb's copy has only in-frame clones and leaves some out. Of about 490,000 clones listed, over 70% were seen once; the top ten hold approximately 12%. The data were obtained in a study of shared clonotypes between healthy human individuals. Findings of the study overall: Limitation of the genetic and exposure-history diversity represented came from the few donors.

Every donor was a Caucasian adult from Nashville, Tennessee. Material for sequencing was PBMCs. This receptor was identified in a middle-aged woman in good health. Some clones in this sample may be carry-over from other donors' samples.

CDR3 sequence: CASSQVPYEQYF. CDR3 in DNA: TGTGCCAGCAGCCAAGTCCCTTACGAGCAGTACTTC. The chain combines TRBV4-2 with TRBJ2-7; no clear D. Germline V CDR1 and CDR2: LGHNA, YNFKEQ. The CDR3 loop spans 12 amino acids. Trimming cost V 1 base and J 4 bases, with 5 bases left between them.